These 32 T cell receptor beta chains originate from one sample sequenced in a study of response to subunit inactivated influenza vaccine. TCRdb passed the RT-PCR reads through MiXCR, listing each CDR3 protein once. The table has 450,000 to 600,000 distinct CDR3 sequences, 7.2% seen once. The sample here was PBMCs from blood, taken around 25 months after vaccination. Every receptor here comes from a man aged 50-75 years who received an inactivated influenza vaccine.

This clonotype was detected a few times. The chain couples TRBV29-1 to TRBJ2-7; 10 nucleotides align to TRBD1. This CDR3 contains 13 residues. V dropped 7 bases and J dropped 5; count of bases not matched to a gene: 8. Germline values: CDR1 SQVTM, CDR2 ANQGSEA. The CDR3: CSGGQGNSNEQYF. CDR3 DNA: TGCAGCGGGGGACAGGGGAACTCTAACGAGCAGTACTTC.

Many counts were recorded for this clonotype. An end of the junction does not agree with germline; a read error may underlie this. The chain employs TRBV7-9 and TRBJ1-1; perhaps TRBD1 as D (5 bases). This CDR3 region has 14 residues. Germline V gene lookup returns CDR1 SEHNR and CDR2 FQNEAQ (reference sequence). CDR3 DNA: TGTGCCAGCAGCGTAGCTACAGGGAACACTGAAGCTTTCTTT. This translates into CASSVATGNTEAFF. Full variable domain (remainder filled in from reference TRBV7-9 and TRBJ1-1): DTGVSQNPRHKITKRGQNVTFRCDPISEHNRLYWYRQTLGQGPEFLTYFQNEAQLEKSRLLSDRFSAERPKGSFSTLEIQRTEQGDSAMYLCASSVATGNTEAFFGQGTRLTVV.

This chain joins TRBV5-1 and TRBJ2-3; D gene ambiguous. V dropped 0 bases and J dropped 2 bases, with 7 bases sitting between them. In germline, CDR1 is SGHRS, CDR2 YFSETQ. This CDR3 is 14 amino acids long. The CDR3 spells CASSLGLYTDTQYF. The CDR3 DNA is TGCGCCAGCAGCTTGGGCCTCTACACAGATACGCAGTATTTT.

In its sample, this clonotype was seen a few times. The genes are TRBV11-2 and TRBJ1-3; 7 bases line up with TRBD1. Germline V gene sequence: CDR1 SGHAT, CDR2 FQNNGV. The CDR3 consists of 16 residues. The J segment lost 0 bases and the V segment lost 6 bases, leaving 8 bases of the junction unmatched. CDR3 sequence (DNA): TGTGCCAGCAGAAAACCGGGACAGAGCTCTGGAAACACCATATATTTT. This sequence encodes CASRKPGQSSGNTIYF.

This clonotype has only a few counts. This rearrangement joins TRBV6-2 or TRBV6-3 to TRBJ2-1; TRBD1 aligns across 9 bases. The germline V gene encodes CDR1 MNHEY and CDR2 SVGEGT. The ends lost 5 bases at V and 7 bases at J; junction bases unmatched: 12. The length of the CDR3 is 16 residues. The CDR3 coding sequence is TGTGCCAGCAGTCGCCACACCGCCGGGACAGGGAATGAGCAGTTCTTC. Translation gives CASSRHTAGTGNEQFF.

The chain uses TRBV15 and TRBJ1-1, with D unclear. CDR1 and CDR2 from the germline V gene are LNHNV and YYDKDF (reference sequence). V gave up 4 bases and J gave up 7 bases, with 13 bases separating them. CDR3 length equals 13 residues. CDR3 in amino acids: CATSMGWQDEAFF. The CDR3, as DNA: TGTGCCACCAGCATGGGGTGGCAGGATGAAGCTTTCTTT.

The table lists this clonotype with many counts. This chain joins TRBV10-2 and TRBJ2-2, with 14 positions matching TRBD2. Germline trimming cut 6 bases from V and 4 bases from J; bases unmatched to any gene: 7. The CDR3 totals 17 residues. The germline gives CDR1 WSHSY, CDR2 SAAADI. CDR3 sequence: CASRETSGRVPTGELFF. The CDR3 coding sequence is TGCGCCAGCAGGGAGACTAGCGGGAGGGTGCCCACCGGGGAGCTGTTTTTT.

The chain has TRBV29-1 and TRBJ1-1; the match to TRBD1 covers 7 bases. V was clipped by 6 bases and J by 1 base; unmatched bases: 5. CDR1 SQVTM and CDR2 ANQGSEA come from the germline V gene. The CDR3 spans 13 residues. The CDR3 sequence is CSVTGTANTEAFF. Here the CDR3 DNA reads TGCAGCGTCACCGGGACAGCGAACACTGAAGCTTTCTTT. Full variable domain (remainder filled in from reference TRBV29-1 and TRBJ1-1): SAVISQKPSRDICQRGTSLTIQCQVDSQVTMMFWYRQQPGQSLTLIATANQGSEATYESGFVIDKFPISRPNLTFSTLTVSNMSPEDSSIYLCSVTGTANTEAFFGQGTRLTVV.

This clonotype was picked up a small number of times. The chain uses TRBV6-6 and TRBJ2-7, with D hard to call. The length of the CDR3 is 11 residues. The V end was cut by 0 bases, the J end by 6 bases, with 3 bases between. Looked up from germline, CDR1 is MNHNY and CDR2 is SVGAGI (reference sequence). CDR3 region: CASSYSFEQYF. The DNA of the CDR3 is TGTGCCAGCAGTTACTCGTTCGAGCAGTACTTC.

The rearrangement uses TRBV6-5 and TRBJ2-7, with D possibly TRBD1 on 6 matching bases. V lost 2 bases to trimming and J lost 5 bases, with 13 bases between them. In germline, CDR1 is MNHEY, CDR2 SVGAGI. This CDR3 spans 14 amino acids. CDR3 loop: CASSYTGLVDEQYF. The DNA of the CDR3 is TGTGCCAGCAGTTACACAGGGTTAGTGGACGAGCAGTACTTC.

This clonotype was picked up many times. The chain uses TRBV20-1 and TRBJ2-7; 11 bases map to TRBD2. This CDR3 spans 15 amino acids. After removal of 0 bases from V and 3 bases from J, the junction contained 4 bases not matched to a gene. From germline, CDR1 is DFQATT and CDR2 SNEGSKA (reference sequence). CDR3 region: CSARDSGRVGYEQYF. The CDR3 DNA reads TGCAGTGCTAGAGATAGCGGGAGGGTTGGCTACGAGCAGTACTTC.

J is TRBJ2-3 and V is TRBV15; TRBD2 aligns across 10 bases. Germline CDR1 is LNHNV and CDR2 is YYDKDF (reference sequence). The CDR3 extends over 19 amino acids. With V trimmed by 1 base and J by 4 bases, 14 bases remained unmatched. CDR3 region: CATSRVGGSPSGSSDTQYF. CDR3 DNA sequence: TGTGCCACCAGCAGAGTTGGAGGGAGTCCTAGCGGGAGCTCAGATACGCAGTATTTT.

This clonotype showed up just a few times. The rearrangement joins TRBV10-3 to TRBJ2-5, with 12 positions matching TRBD1. This CDR3 has 15 amino acids. From germline, CDR1 is ENHRY and CDR2 SYGVKD. The ends lost 6 bases at V and 5 bases at J; junction bases unmatched: 7. For the CDR3, the DNA is TGTGCCATCAGACCCGGGACAGGGGGCTTCGAGACCCAGTACTTC. This codes for CAIRPGTGGFETQYF.

This chain links TRBV20-1 with TRBJ1-2, with D possibly being TRBD1 (5 bases). The CDR3 contains 13 residues. Germline CDR1 and CDR2: DFQATT and SNEGSKA (reference sequence). Trimming removed 1 base at V and 1 base at J, with 7 bases between. As DNA, the CDR3 is TGCAGTGCTAGAGGGGGGAGTAACTATGGCTACACCTTC. Protein: CSARGGSNYGYTF.

The chain has TRBV10-3 and TRBJ1-4; D unresolved. The germline CDR1 and CDR2 sequences are ENHRY and SYGVKD. The CDR3 length is 14 residues. The V end was cut by 11 bases, the J end by 2 bases, with 15 bases between. The CDR3 loop reads CASSTGGTNEKLFF. The CDR3 region has the DNA TGTGCCTCCTCGACGGGAGGGACTAATGAAAAACTGTTTTTT.

This clonotype was found a few times. The gene calls are TRBV2 and TRBJ1-6; 7 nucleotides align to TRBD1. The J segment lost 2 bases and the V segment lost 2 bases, leaving 3 bases of the junction unmatched. The CDR3 sequence is 16 residues long. Looked up from germline, CDR1 is SNHLY and CDR2 is FYNNEI. CDR3 in DNA: TGTGCCAGCAGTGAACAGGGGGTGCCCTATAATTCACCCCTCCACTTT. It is translated as CASSEQGVPYNSPLHF.

The chain carries TRBV27 and TRBJ2-1; unclear D gene. Trimming took 9 bases from V and 5 from J, leaving 23 bases between them. The CDR3 runs 16 residues. CDR1 MNHEY and CDR2 SMNVEV come from the germline V gene (reference sequence). CDR3 in amino acids: CARVGIGRSRDNEQFF. The CDR3 coding sequence is TGTGCCAGGGTGGGAATAGGACGCTCGCGAGACAATGAGCAGTTCTTC.

The gene calls are TRBV4-2 and TRBJ2-3; D remains unclear. CDR3 length equals 14 residues. V gave up 0 bases and J gave up 4 bases, with 8 bases separating them. Germline V gene sequence: CDR1 LGHNA, CDR2 YNFKEQ. The CDR3 spells CASSQDRPADTQYF. The CDR3 region has the DNA TGTGCCAGCAGCCAAGATCGACCGGCAGATACGCAGTATTTT.

This sequence joins TRBV4-1 and TRBJ1-2, with D possibly matching TRBD1 (6 bases). Trimming took off 2 bases at V and 0 bases at J, with 10 bases between the two ends. The CDR3 has 15 amino acids. CDR1 is MGHRA, CDR2 YSYEKL, per germline. The CDR3 nucleotides are TGCGCCAGCAGCCAAATGGGACACGCTAACTATGGCTACACCTTC. Translating gives CASSQMGHANYGYTF.

In this sample, this clonotype turned up many times. The chain recombines TRBV4-1 with TRBJ2-3; the match to TRBD2 covers 11 bases. The CDR3 covers 17 residues. V trimming: 2 bases; J trimming: 0 bases; junction bases outside the gene matches: 4. Germline V gives CDR1 MGHRA, CDR2 YSYEKL. In nucleotides, the CDR3 is TGCGCCAGCAGCCAACTACTAGCGGGGGTTAGCACAGATACGCAGTATTTT. Amino acids: CASSQLLAGVSTDTQYF.

This clonotype was seen a handful of times. The chain is built from TRBV7-8 and TRBJ2-1, with 9 bases fitting TRBD2. This CDR3 is built from 15 residues. Trimming removed 5 bases from V and 4 bases from J; junction bases left unmatched: 6. Germline values: CDR1 SGHVS, CDR2 FQNEAQ. The CDR3 DNA follows: TGTGCCAGCAGCATCGGGACTAGCACTTACAATGAGCAGTTCTTC. Its protein is CASSIGTSTYNEQFF.

The CDR3 sequence is CASSLNLKQGGEKLFF. CDR3 sequence (DNA): TGTGCCAGCAGCTTAAATTTAAAACAGGGTGGTGAAAAACTGTTTTTT. The chain recombines TRBV7-2 with TRBJ1-4; perhaps TRBD1 as D (6 bases). Trimming cost V 2 bases and J 7 bases, with 17 bases left between them. Germline-derived CDR1 and CDR2 are SGHTA and FQGNSA. The CDR3 is 16 amino acids.

This clonotype occurred many times. This sequence joins TRBV12-3 or TRBV12-4 and TRBJ1-5; D may be TRBD1 (6 bases). The CDR3 has 17 residues. The V and J ends lost 3 bases and 1 base respectively, with 16 bases between them. The DNA for the CDR3 is TGTGCCAGCAGTTTGTTCGGGGGCGGAGGGAGCAATCAGCCCCAGCATTTT. Encoded protein: CASSLFGGGGSNQPQHF.

This rearrangement joins TRBV2 to TRBJ2-2; D is undetermined. This CDR3 spans 15 amino acids. Per germline, CDR1 SNHLY and CDR2 FYNNEI. V lost 2 bases and J lost 4, with 11 bases in between. CDR3: CASSEIPPGTGELFF. For the CDR3, the DNA is TGTGCCAGCAGTGAAATCCCTCCCGGCACCGGGGAGCTGTTTTTT.

This clonotype was picked up many times. The V gene is TRBV29-1, the J gene TRBJ1-2; D unclear. The CDR3 extends over 13 amino acids. V lost 3 bases and J 1 base, leaving 9 bases between the germline ends. Germline CDR1 reads SQVTM; CDR2 reads ANQGSEA. DNA of the CDR3: TGCAGCGTTGATCTGGAAATTAACTATGGCTACACCTTC. It codes for CSVDLEINYGYTF.

This clonotype turned up a few times. V and J are TRBV12-3 or TRBV12-4 and TRBJ1-1; 9 nucleotides line up with TRBD1. This CDR3 has 15 residues. V trimming: 3 bases; J trimming: 5 bases; junction bases outside the gene matches: 7. The CDR3 DNA reads as TGTGCCAGCAGTTTGACCACAGGGGGCGAGACTGAAGCTTTCTTT. Translating it yields CASSLTTGGETEAFF.

This clonotype was detected ten times or more. The chain combines TRBV6-2 or TRBV6-3 with TRBJ2-2; D may be TRBD1 or TRBD2 (6 bases each). V lost 0 bases and J lost 6, with 14 bases in between. Germline V gene lookup returns CDR1 MNHEY and CDR2 SVGEGT. CDR3 length: 16 residues. The CDR3 is CASSYSISGEAGELFF. CDR3 DNA sequence: TGTGCCAGCAGTTACTCGATCTCAGGGGAGGCCGGGGAGCTGTTTTTT.

This clonotype was detected a few times. V is TRBV28 and J is TRBJ2-1; 9 nucleotides align to TRBD2. Looked up from germline, CDR1 is MDHEN and CDR2 is SYDVKM. V was pared by 5 bases and J by 8 bases, with 7 bases of the junction left unmatched. The CDR3 consists of 14 residues. This CDR3 reads CASSKAGGLDEQFF. The CDR3 bases are TGTGCCAGCAGTAAGGCGGGGGGGCTCGATGAGCAGTTCTTC.

Only a few counts were recorded for this clonotype. The gene calls are TRBV12-3 or TRBV12-4 and TRBJ2-6; no clear D gene. Trimming took off 3 bases at V and 0 bases at J, with 6 bases between the two ends. The CDR3 is 15 amino acids. In nucleotides, the CDR3 is TGTGCCAGCAGTTTTTCGACCTCTGGGGCCAACGTCCTGACTTTC. The encoded protein is CASSFSTSGANVLTF.

This clonotype was seen ten or more times. The chain couples TRBV12-3 or TRBV12-4 to TRBJ2-7; D is possibly TRBD1 (5 bases). The CDR3 has 12 residues. The V end was cut by 11 bases, the J end by 0 bases, with 11 bases between. CDR3 loop: CACTGASYEQYF. CDR3 bases: TGTGCCTGCACAGGAGCCTCCTACGAGCAGTACTTC.

This clonotype showed up just a few times. This chain joins TRBV29-1 and TRBJ2-7; 10 bases agree with TRBD2. V shed 2 bases, J shed 1 base, and the junction held 2 bases outside the gene matches. This CDR3 has 14 residues. Germline loops: CDR1 SQVTM, CDR2 ANQGSEA. The CDR3 DNA follows: TGCAGCGTTGAAATAGCGGGAGGTTCCTACGAGCAGTACTTC. Translation gives CSVEIAGGSYEQYF.

The chain links TRBV3-1 to TRBJ2-3; 9 nucleotides match TRBD2. Trimming took 0 bases from V and 2 from J; bases not matched to a gene: 9. Germline V lookup: CDR1 LGHDT, CDR2 YNNKEL (reference sequence). The CDR3 is made up of 18 amino acids. The CDR3 bases are TGTGCCAGCAGCCAAGATGTCGCGGCGGGAGGGCTCACAGATACGCAGTATTTT. As protein: CASSQDVAAGGLTDTQYF.